The present TCR beta chain was sequenced within a study of T cell repertoires in cytomegalovirus infection. At the level of the study: Public TCR beta signatures indicated both CMV infection and matching HLA type. The study, taken as a whole, reports: HLA-C-restricted CMV clonotypes gave the most frequent clonotype in two of eight donors. There were carriers of CMV plus the relevant HLA, and cumulative public TCR beta family frequency identified them.

With regard to this clonotype: Its target is not known.

With 3 bases removed from V and 8 bases from J, the gap between germline ends came to 11 bases. CDR3 length: 13 residues. TCRdb processed the reads anew with MiXCR; each CDR3 protein has one entry. The sample gives around 740,000 distinct CDR3 sequences, under 40% of which show up once; under 3% is in the top ten. The receptor was isolated from a human donor in good health (CMV status not recorded). Some clones in this sample may be carry-over from other donors' samples. Sequences were obtained from PBMCs. The chain has TRBV12-3 or TRBV12-4 and TRBJ2-1; a possible D gene is TRBD2 (6 bases). The CDR3 nucleotides are TGTGCCAGCAGTTTCGGAGGGATCGATGAGCAGTTCTTC. Its protein is CASSFGGIDEQFF.